The 27 T cell receptor beta chains presented below share a single source sample, sequenced in a study of blood T cells in healthy people across ages. A second 7 to 11 cycle PCR used barcoded and J-beta primers. Each CDR3 protein gets one entry after TCRdb re-called the 5' RACE reads with MiXCR. The table lists approximately 1,700,000 distinct CDR3 sequences, approximately 39% of them singletons, with roughly 24% in the top ten. Sequenced input: blood. The receptors come from a human donor in good health.

J is TRBJ2-3 and V is TRBV12-3 or TRBV12-4; TRBD1 might be the D (6 bases). V was pared by 7 bases and J by 0 bases, with 14 bases between. CDR3 length equals 15 residues. CDR3 protein: CASKRRQDSTDTQYF. The CDR3 DNA reads as TGTGCCAGCAAAAGAAGACAGGATAGCACAGATACGCAGTATTTT.

This clonotype appeared a few times. The chain joins TRBV9 to TRBJ1-2; TRBD1 agrees at 8 bases. From germline, CDR1 is SGDLS and CDR2 YYNGEE. The CDR3 spans 16 residues. The V and J ends lost 0 bases and 7 bases, in that order; junction bases with no gene match: 11. The CDR3 bases are TGTGCCAGCAGCGTAGGCGCACAGGGGGTATTCTTTGGCTACACCTTC. It is translated as CASSVGAQGVFFGYTF. Full variable domain (missing parts from reference TRBV9 and TRBJ1-2): DSGVTQTPKHLITATGQRVTLRCSPRSGDLSVYWYQQSLDQGLQFLIQYYNGEERAKGNILERFSAQQFPDLHSELNLSSLELGDSALYFCASSVGAQGVFFGYTFGSGTRLTVV.

For this clonotype: At one end, the junction sequence differs from germline, possibly due to a read error. This rearrangement joins TRBV5-6 to TRBJ2-3; TRBD1 or TRBD2 may be the D gene (5 bases each). The germline V gene encodes CDR1 SGHDT and CDR2 YYEEEE. The CDR3 extends over 15 amino acids. The CDR3 sequence: CASSLGTFATDAQYF. CDR3 nucleotides: TGTGCCAGCAGCCTGGGGACCTTCGCCACAGATGCGCAGTATTTT.

Concerning this clonotype itself: Just one base apart from a much larger clone, this may be a read error. The V gene is TRBV29-1, the J gene TRBJ2-1; weak D call: TRBD2 (5 bases). The DNA matches TRBJ2-7 better at its end, which makes the J call doubtful. This CDR3 contains 15 residues. Per germline, CDR1 SQVTM and CDR2 ANQGSEA. This CDR3 is CSVALLASSYNEQYF. CDR3 nucleotide sequence: TGCAGCGTTGCCCTTTTGGCTAGCTCCTACAATGAGCAGTACTTC.

This clonotype was seen a few times. CDR3 in DNA: TGTGCCAGCTCACCTATTTTCCTATTGAGCTCTGGGGCCAACGTCCTGACTTTC. Its protein product is CASSPIFLLSSGANVLTF. The V and J genes are TRBV18 and TRBJ2-6; D is unclear. The CDR3 extends over 18 amino acids. Germline values: CDR1 KGHSH, CDR2 LQKENI. With 3 bases removed from V and 0 bases from J, the gap between germline ends came to 15 bases.

The genes are TRBV4-1 and TRBJ2-3; no firm D call. The CDR3 covers 15 residues. V was trimmed by 0 bases and J by 4 bases, leaving 11 bases between them. Per the germline V gene, CDR1 is MGHRA and CDR2 is YSYEKL. Written as DNA, the CDR3 is TGCGCCAGCAGCCAAGAGGCCCCGAACGCAGATACGCAGTATTTT. It encodes CASSQEAPNADTQYF.

The chain links TRBV4-3 to TRBJ2-1; D not certain. Germline V gene sequence: CDR1 LGHNA, CDR2 YSLEER. Trimming pared 3 bases from V and 1 base from J, leaving 16 bases between. The CDR3 covers 17 residues. DNA for the CDR3: TGCGCCAGCAGCCAGGTGTTAGGTACGGATTCCTACAATGAGCAGTTCTTC. It specifies CASSQVLGTDSYNEQFF.

V usage is TRBV4-2 and J usage is TRBJ1-1; no definite D call. The V gene lost 0 bases and the J gene lost 6 bases, with 11 bases spanning the gap. The CDR3 sequence is 14 residues long. In germline, CDR1 is LGHNA, CDR2 YNFKEQ. The CDR3 DNA reads TGTGCCAGCAGCCAAGATGGACGGACGCCTGAAGCTTTCTTT. It encodes CASSQDGRTPEAFF.

This clonotype has only a few counts. This chain links TRBV7-9 with TRBJ1-1; D ambiguous. The V and J ends lost 5 bases and 7 bases respectively, with 8 bases between them. The length of the CDR3 is 11 residues. The V gene's germline CDR1 is SEHNR and CDR2 FQNEAQ (reference sequence). The CDR3 DNA reads TGTGCCAGCAGCCCGGGGAATGAAGCTTTCTTT. Residues: CASSPGNEAFF. Combining the CDR3 with reference TRBV7-9 and TRBJ1-1 gives the whole variable domain DTGVSQNPRHKITKRGQNVTFRCDPISEHNRLYWYRQTLGQGPEFLTYFQNEAQLEKSRLLSDRFSAERPKGSFSTLEIQRTEQGDSAMYLCASSPGNEAFFGQGTRLTVV.

Of note for this clonotype: A junction boundary mismatches the germline segment, possibly from a read error. The chain has TRBV7-9 and TRBJ2-1; 12 bases line up with TRBD2. The CDR3 loop spans 16 amino acids. Germline values: CDR1 SEHNR, CDR2 FQNEAQ (reference sequence). The CDR3, as DNA: TGTGCCAGCAGCGTAGCTAGCGGGGGGGCAAACAATGAGCAGTTCTTC. Protein product: CASSVASGGANNEQFF.

As to this clonotype: A read error may account for a junction end that differs from germline. The gene calls are TRBV7-3 and TRBJ1-2; the match to TRBD1 covers 7 bases. The CDR3 is 14 amino acids. Germline CDR1 is SGHTA and CDR2 is FQGTGA. The CDR3 sequence is CAGSPTGVDYGYTF. As DNA, the CDR3 is TGTGCCGGCAGTCCTACAGGGGTTGACTATGGCTACACCTTC.

The chain employs TRBV5-5 and TRBJ2-1; 11 bases match TRBD2. After removal of 4 bases from V and 3 bases from J, the junction contained 6 bases not matched to a gene. Germline loops: CDR1 SGHKS, CDR2 YYEKEE (reference sequence). The CDR3 consists of 16 residues. The CDR3 loop is CASSVTLAGDYNEQFF. In DNA, the CDR3 is TGTGCCAGCAGCGTGACACTAGCGGGGGACTACAATGAGCAGTTCTTC.

This chain joins TRBV2 and TRBJ2-3, with D hard to call. The CDR3 loop spans 13 amino acids. Germline lookup yields CDR1 SNHLY and CDR2 FYNNEI. Trimming removed 7 bases from V and 0 bases from J, with 8 bases in between. The CDR3 DNA sequence: TGTGCCAGCACTGGTGCTAGCACAGATACGCAGTATTTT. Translating gives CASTGASTDTQYF.

The V call is TRBV13, the J call TRBJ1-1; tentatively, D is TRBD1 (5 bases). V was clipped by 4 bases and J by 7 bases, with 13 bases between them. Germline assignment: CDR1 PRHDT and CDR2 FYEKMQ (reference sequence). The CDR3 covers 13 residues. The CDR3 DNA sequence: TGTGCCAGCAGCTCCCCCTCGGGGGTTGAAGCTTTCTTT. Residues: CASSSPSGVEAFF.

This clonotype was observed a few times. J is TRBJ2-7 and V is TRBV6-5; the D call may be TRBD1 or TRBD2 (5 bases each). The length of the CDR3 is 15 residues. CDR1 and CDR2 (germline): MNHEY, SVGAGI. The V and J ends lost 0 bases and 4 bases respectively, with 13 bases between them. The CDR3 nucleotides read TGTGCCAGCAGTTACTCCGAGGGGCGCTGGTACGAGCAGTACTTC. Its translation: CASSYSEGRWYEQYF.

The rearrangement joins TRBV4-2 to TRBJ2-3, with TRBD2 identical over 10 bases. CDR1 LGHNA and CDR2 YNFKEQ come from the germline V gene. Unmatched junction bases numbered 6, after V lost 0 bases and J lost 6 bases. The CDR3 runs to 16 residues. The CDR3 bases are TGTGCCAGCAGCCAAGATGGTAGCGGGGGGAGGGATACGCAGTATTTT. It is translated as CASSQDGSGGRDTQYF.

There are a few counts of this clonotype. The chain joins TRBV7-2 to TRBJ2-1, with D hard to call. The CDR3 runs to 15 residues. The germline V gene encodes CDR1 SGHTA and CDR2 FQGNSA. V was shortened by 5 bases and J by 4 bases, with 15 bases between the two germline ends. The CDR3 is CASSILSGRYNEQFF. The CDR3, as DNA: TGTGCCAGCAGCATTCTCTCAGGCCGATACAATGAGCAGTTCTTC.

The rearrangement uses TRBV29-1 and TRBJ2-5, with 7 nucleotides matching TRBD1. The CDR3 loop spans 13 amino acids. V shed 7 bases, J shed 3 bases, and the junction held 8 bases outside the gene matches. Germline CDR1 is SQVTM and CDR2 is ANQGSEA. DNA of the CDR3: TGCAGCGCATCACAGGGGATGAAAGAGACCCAGTACTTC. It codes for CSASQGMKETQYF.

V gene TRBV29-1 combines with J gene TRBJ2-3, with TRBD2 matching over 10 bases. Germline-derived CDR1 and CDR2 are SQVTM and ANQGSEA. This CDR3 comprises 16 residues. With 4 bases clipped from V and 1 base from J, the junction kept 8 bases outside the gene matches. The CDR3 bases are TGCAGCGTTGCCCCCAGCGGGGGGGCGGGCACAGATACGCAGTATTTT. Amino acids: CSVAPSGGAGTDTQYF.

This clonotype was seen a single time. The genes are TRBV20-1 and TRBJ2-5; D gene unclear. The DNA end lines up better with TRBJ2-7; the J call may be wrong. Germline CDR1 DFQATT, CDR2 SNEGSKA (reference sequence). There are 12 residues in the CDR3. In DNA, the CDR3 is TGCAGTGCTAGTAGGGTCTCGAACGAGCAGTACTTC. Translating it yields CSASRVSNEQYF.

The rearrangement uses TRBV28 and TRBJ2-7; D possibly corresponds to TRBD2 (7 bases). The J call could be wrong; TRBJ2-5 is a better fit for the DNA end. This CDR3 contains 13 residues. Looked up from germline, CDR1 is MDHEN and CDR2 is SYDVKM. This CDR3 is CASRGGGGKTQYF. The CDR3 DNA follows: TGTGCCAGCAGGGGAGGGGGAGGAAAGACCCAGTACTTC.

The genes are TRBV6-1 and TRBJ2-5; 7 bases line up with TRBD1. The end of the DNA fits TRBJ2-7 better, so the J call may be wrong. There are 15 residues in the CDR3. Germline values: CDR1 MNHNS, CDR2 SASEGT. CDR3 DNA sequence: TGTGCCAGCAGTGACCGAGACAGGGCGAACTACGAGCAGTACTTC. Amino acids: CASSDRDRANYEQYF.

V usage is TRBV30 and J usage is TRBJ1-5, with 7 bases identical to TRBD1. Per germline, CDR1 GTSNPN and CDR2 SVGIG (reference sequence). CDR3 length equals 13 residues. V shed 2 bases and J 4 bases; nucleotides not matched to a gene: 2. For the CDR3, the DNA is TGTGCCTGGAGTCAGGGGGAAAATCAGCCCCAGCATTTT. Amino acid sequence: CAWSQGENQPQHF.

This chain connects TRBV12-5 to TRBJ2-5, with D maybe TRBD2 (6 bases). Trimming left V 3 bases short and J 4 bases short, with 24 bases between. Looked up from germline, CDR1 is LGHNT and CDR2 is FRNRAP. The CDR3 sequence is 18 residues long. CDR3 bases: TGTGCTAGTGGTTTCACTGTCGCCGGGGGTGATGAGGGAGAGACCCAGTACTTC. Translated, it gives CASGFTVAGGDEGETQYF.

The chain employs TRBV5-5 and TRBJ1-4; a weak D match, TRBD1 (6 bases). With 6 bases removed from V and 0 bases from J, the gap between germline ends came to 18 bases. This CDR3 contains 17 residues. The germline V gene encodes CDR1 SGHKS and CDR2 YYEKEE (reference sequence). The CDR3 protein is CASTGTGKFATNEKLFF. The CDR3 DNA is TGTGCCAGCACCGGTACAGGGAAGTTCGCAACTAATGAAAAACTGTTTTTT.

The chain is built from TRBV6-1 and TRBJ2-7; weak D call: TRBD2 (6 bases). Trimming removed 6 bases at V and 11 bases at J, with 17 bases between. CDR3 length: 12 amino acids. CDR1 MNHNS and CDR2 SASEGT come from the germline V gene. For the CDR3, the DNA is TGTGCCAGCAGGGAGCCGTGGGGCGGGGAGTACTTC. This encodes CASREPWGGEYF.

This clonotype was observed a few times. The chain combines TRBV29-1 with TRBJ1-1; 9 bases map to TRBD1. The germline CDR1 and CDR2 sequences are SQVTM and ANQGSEA. The CDR3 runs to 15 residues. V lost 6 bases, J lost 0 bases, and 8 bases stayed unmatched. CDR3 in DNA: TGCAGCGTCAACAGGGGGCGCGGGATGAACACTGAAGCTTTCTTT. It encodes CSVNRGRGMNTEAFF.